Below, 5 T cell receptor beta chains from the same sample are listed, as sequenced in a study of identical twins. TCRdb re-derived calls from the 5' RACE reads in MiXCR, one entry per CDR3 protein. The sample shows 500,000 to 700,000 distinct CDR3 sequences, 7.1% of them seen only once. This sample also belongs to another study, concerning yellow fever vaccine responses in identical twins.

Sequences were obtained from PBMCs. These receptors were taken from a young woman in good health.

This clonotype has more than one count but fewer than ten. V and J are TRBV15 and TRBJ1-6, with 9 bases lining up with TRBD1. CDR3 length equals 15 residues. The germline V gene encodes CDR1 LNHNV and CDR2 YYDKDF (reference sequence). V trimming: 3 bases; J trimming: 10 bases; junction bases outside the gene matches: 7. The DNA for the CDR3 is TGTGCCACCAGCAGCAGAGACAGGGGGAAGTCACCCCTCCACTTT. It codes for CATSSRDRGKSPLHF. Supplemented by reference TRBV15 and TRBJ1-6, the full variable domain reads DAMVIQNPRYQVTQFGKPVTLSCSQTLNHNVMYWYQQKSSQAPKLLFHYYDKDFNNEADTPDNFQSRRPNTSFCFLDIRSPGLGDTAMYLCATSSRDRGKSPLHFGNGTRLTVT.

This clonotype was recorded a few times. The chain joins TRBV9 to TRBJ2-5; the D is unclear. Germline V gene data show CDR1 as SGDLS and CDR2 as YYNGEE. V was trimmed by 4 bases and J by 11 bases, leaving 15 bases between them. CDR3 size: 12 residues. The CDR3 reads CASSCGLALQYF. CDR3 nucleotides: TGTGCCAGCAGCTGTGGCCTCGCGTTACAGTACTTC.

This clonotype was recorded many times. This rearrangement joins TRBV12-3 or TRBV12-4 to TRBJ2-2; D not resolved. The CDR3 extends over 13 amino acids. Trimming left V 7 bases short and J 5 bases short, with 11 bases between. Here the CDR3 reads CASITHGTGELFF. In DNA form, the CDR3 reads TGTGCCAGCATTACCCATGGGACCGGGGAGCTGTTTTTT.

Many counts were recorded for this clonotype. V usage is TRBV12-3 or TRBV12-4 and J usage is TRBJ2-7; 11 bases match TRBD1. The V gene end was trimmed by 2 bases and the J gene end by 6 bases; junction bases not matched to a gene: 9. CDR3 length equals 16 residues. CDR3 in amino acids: CASSLRAGTGGSEQYF. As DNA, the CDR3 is TGTGCCAGCAGTTTACGCGCCGGGACAGGGGGGAGCGAGCAGTACTTC.

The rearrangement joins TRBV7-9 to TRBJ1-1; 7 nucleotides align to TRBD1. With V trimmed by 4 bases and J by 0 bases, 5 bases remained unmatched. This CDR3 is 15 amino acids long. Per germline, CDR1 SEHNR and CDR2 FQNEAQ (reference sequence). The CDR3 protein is CASSSQGQMNTEAFF. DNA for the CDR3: TGTGCCAGCAGCTCCCAGGGACAGATGAACACTGAAGCTTTCTTT.